This TCR beta chain emerged from a study of radiation and T cells in renal cell carcinoma. In germline, CDR1 is SEHNR, CDR2 FQNEAQ (reference sequence). The length of the CDR3 is 12 residues. Trimming left V 11 bases short and J 1 base short, with 12 bases between. Time point in this sample: baseline pretreatment blood. The sample's treatment: 15 Gy SBRT to primary tumor, nephrectomy 4 weeks later. This renal cell carcinoma was of the clear cell type. The method was immunoSEQ multiplex PCR; TCRdb's version includes in-frame clones alone and lacks a portion of them. The sample lists roughly 120,000 clones, roughly 80% occurring once. General study results and limits: From baseline, blood top tumor clonotypes peaked at 2 weeks post-radiation.

With respect to this clone: What it recognizes is unknown.

The sequence came from an older woman with renal cell carcinoma. Sequences were derived from blood, sampled from a patient whose treatment included radiotherapy and nephrectomy. The V gene is TRBV7-9, the J gene TRBJ2-7; weak D call: TRBD2 (6 bases). DNA of the CDR3: TGTGCCTCCGGGGGACGGTCCTACGAGCAGTACTTC. This translates into CASGGRSYEQYF. Filled out from reference TRBV7-9 and TRBJ2-7, the complete variable domain reads DTGVSQNPRHKITKRGQNVTFRCDPISEHNRLYWYRQTLGQGPEFLTYFQNEAQLEKSRLLSDRFSAERPKGSFSTLEIQRTEQGDSAMYLCASGGRSYEQYFGPGTRLTVT.